This T cell receptor (beta chain) was recovered during a study of metastatic and nonmetastatic thyroid tumors (dated by TCRdb to between 2020 and 2021). Background for the entire study: Repertoires from peripheral blood and from tumor or nodule tissue samples of malignant and benign thyroid patients were compared.

Counted from cysteine to phenylalanine, this CDR3 has 18 amino acids. Of all the DNA, just the CDR3 is kept, 54 bases in frame from base 1. V drops 4 bases and J drops 1 base, leaving 17 bases in between. CDR1 and CDR2 (MNHNY, SVGAGI) derive from the germline V gene (reference sequence). None of the patients had been given any treatment before thyroid surgery. Using T-cell receptor beta sequencing, the study looked back at clinical samples from patients collected from the early 2010s to the late 2010s. Beyond this particular receptor, the publication reports: TCR beta diversity was reported as significantly higher in malignant tumors than in benign nodules, in both blood and tumor samples.

The protocol used for the library was PCR. Instrument on record: Illumina HiSeq 4000. High-throughput sequencing was used to profile the TCR beta-chain CDR3 region of every patient. Per the source publication's procedure: The researchers built a classifier to tell apart papillary thyroid cancer patients with distant metastasis, based on CDR3 differences among clinicopathological groups. The Shannon index was used to measure repertoire diversity, and the Morisita-Horn index was used to measure how similar tumor and blood repertoires were. TCRdb reran the public reads through fastp at Q25 and MiXCR, keeping productive beta chains. Here the V and J calls rest on TCRdb's processing, not on the authors' analysis. For this sample there are approximately 7,000 clones; 39% appear just once. Of the sample, 20% to 25% falls within the top ten clones. On this clone: The antigen this receptor binds is unknown. Nothing much larger sits one base from this clone, and base qualities are not available.

Rearrangement joined TRBV6-6 to TRBJ2-6, with the D gene not clear enough to name. Sequenced sample: tumor tissue. This TCR was sampled from a female donor with papillary thyroid cancer or a benign thyroid nodule (not recorded which). Some clones in this sample may be carry-over from other donors' samples. CDR3 protein: CASSSRPPGGSGANVLTF. The nucleotide sequence reads as follows: TGTGCCAGCAGTTCGCGCCCCCCCGGCGGATCTGGGGCCAACGTCCTGACTTTC.